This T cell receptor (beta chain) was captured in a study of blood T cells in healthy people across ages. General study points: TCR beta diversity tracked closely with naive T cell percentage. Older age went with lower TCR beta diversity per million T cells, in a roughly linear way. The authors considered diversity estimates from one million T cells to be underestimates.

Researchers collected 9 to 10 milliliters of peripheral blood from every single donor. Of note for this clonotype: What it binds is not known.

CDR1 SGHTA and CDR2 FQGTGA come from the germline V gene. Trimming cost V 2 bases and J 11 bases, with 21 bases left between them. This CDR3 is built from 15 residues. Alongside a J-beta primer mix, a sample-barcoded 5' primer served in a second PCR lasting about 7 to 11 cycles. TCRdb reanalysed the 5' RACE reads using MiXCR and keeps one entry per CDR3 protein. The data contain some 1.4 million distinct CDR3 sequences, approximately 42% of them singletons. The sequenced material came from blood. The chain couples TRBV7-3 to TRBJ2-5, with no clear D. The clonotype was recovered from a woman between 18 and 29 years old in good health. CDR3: CASSLLAPSANEQYF. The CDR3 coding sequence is TGTGCCAGCAGCTTACTGGCGCCCTCGGCGAATGAGCAGTACTTC.